This TCR beta chain is drawn from a study of CD8 T cells in ankylosing spondylitis. This CDR3 is built from 14 residues. Germline V gene data show CDR1 as KGHDR and CDR2 as SFDVKD. About this clonotype itself: Possible read error: a much larger clone is one base away.

TCRdb reprocessed the 5' RACE reads with MiXCR, giving one entry per CDR3 protein. The sample contains around 160,000 distinct CDR3 sequences, approximately 10% of which appear only once. Input material: blood, either unsorted or a sorted T cell fraction (not recorded which). This chain uses TRBV24-1 with TRBJ2-3, with unresolved D. This clonotype was sampled from a male donor with ankylosing spondylitis or in good health (not recorded which). DNA for the CDR3: TGTGTCACCAGTGACCGTCGACGCACAGATACGCAGTATTTT. It yields the protein CVTSDRRRTDTQYF.